This entry concerns a single T cell receptor (beta chain). This entry belongs to a study of sequential checkpoint blockade in melanoma. About the study: Both treatment sequences were followed by maintenance nivolumab.

Treatment here: randomized to nivolumab then ipilimumab (arm A) or the reverse (arm B). No patient had prior DNA-damaging chemotherapy. Sorted cells were live CD3+CD8+, lacking CD19 and CD56, from PBMCs. TCRdb's copy holds only in-frame clones and misses some; the assay was immunoSEQ multiplex PCR. Of 15,000 to 20,000 clones in the sample, approximately 80% were seen once. This CDR3 is 18 amino acids long. Germline lookup yields CDR1 MNHEY and CDR2 SMNVEV (reference sequence). J gave up 3 bases and V 1 base, and 11 bases lay outside the gene matches. The V and J genes are TRBV27 and TRBJ2-3, with 9 nucleotides matching TRBD2. The specimen was CD8+ T cells sorted from blood (inferred from file names), collected from a patient given nivolumab and ipilimumab in sequence. This receptor was identified in a human donor with melanoma. The CDR3, as DNA: TGTGCCAGCAGTTTATACCCAGCGGGGGGTCTCGGTACAGATACGCAGTATTTT. Residues: CASSLYPAGGLGTDTQYF.